One TCR beta chain is described in this entry. Its antigen is not yet known. Nothing much larger sits one base from this clone, and base qualities are not available. To build artificial thymic organoids, human HSPCs were aggregated with MS5 murine stromal cells transduced with human DLL1, and the aggregates were cultured at an air-liquid interface. The cells used to seed the organoids were FACS-purified CD34+CD3- hematopoietic stem and progenitor cells from which residual T cells had been depleted. Organoids were cultured in serum-free RB27 medium: RPMI 1640 supplemented with B27, FLT3L, IL-7 and ascorbic acid. Before RNA extraction, CD3+TCRalphabeta+CD8 single positive T cells from both organoids and thymus were sorted by FACS. Total RNA was purified from roughly 40,000 to 200,000 sorted cells per sample with the RNeasy Micro kit, and quality checked on an Agilent RNA 6000 Nano chip. The CDR3 has 14 amino acids, counting the end cysteine and phenylalanine. Only the CDR3 region is kept as DNA, spanning 42 bases read in frame from base 1. Trimming takes 3 bases from V and 0 bases from J, and the germline ends sit 8 bases apart.

TCRalpha and TCRbeta libraries were amplified separately by semi-nested PCR with Advantage 2 and reverse primers in the TRAC or TRBC constant regions. The amount of total RNA going into first-strand cDNA synthesis ranged between about 3.5 and 500 ng. TCR cDNA libraries were made by 5'-RACE with the SMARTer PCR cDNA Synthesis kit, using a poly-dT primer for first-strand synthesis. Each semi-nested reverse primer in the constant region carried a 5-nucleotide sample-specific barcode, and the resulting products were cleaned up with the Zymo DNA Clean and Concentrator-5 kit. Pools of up to ten barcoded samples were ligated to Illumina adaptors and sequenced on an Illumina MiSeq as 2 x 150 bp paired-end reads. For the original study's pipeline: After demultiplexing, reads were aligned using BLAT against a custom library built from IMGT containing every combination of human TRAV, TRAJ, TRBV, TRBD and TRBJ. The best BLAT hits were picked using pslCDnaFilter (-maxAligns=1, -ignoreIntrons), and custom Perl scripts were used to calculate clonotype frequencies. Through fastp at Q25 and MiXCR, TCRdb rebuilt clones from the public reads, retaining in-frame beta chains. Rows matching on CDR3 protein sequence are summarized as one entry with the most common DNA and genes. The V and J calls reflect TCRdb's pipeline rather than the authors' work. The sample table shows over 7,000 distinct CDR3 sequences, and roughly a quarter are seen once. The top ten constitute approximately 3.3% of the sample.

This sample is part of a study of T cells generated in artificial thymic organoids (TCRdb year 2017). About the investigation overall: The study compared the TCR alpha and beta CDR3 repertoires of CD8 single positive T cells derived from in vitro artificial thymic organoids against those of naive CD8 T cells from thymus and peripheral blood. The repertoire sequencing data shown were described as representative of three independent experiments.

Findings and caveats that apply to the study as a whole: Organoid-derived CD8 single positive T cells showed physiological TCR clonotype diversity comparable to thymic and blood naive CD8 T cells. Organoid-derived T cells showed no skewing in Valpha or Vbeta usage, which argues against dominance of unconventional lineages or clonal expansions.

This clonotype was obtained from a human donor who gave cord blood stem cells for thymic organoid culture, a cardiac surgery patient who gave postnatal thymus, or a blood donor (not recorded which). Sequencing was carried out using naive CD8+ T cells grown in artificial thymic organoids from cord blood stem and progenitor cells. Taken with the paper, the label for cell subset or site translates to: CD3+TCRalphabeta+CD8SP T cells; for blood, CD45RO-CCR7+ naive CD8+ T cells. Here the chain combines TRBV12-3 or TRBV12-4 and TRBJ1-1; TRBD1 is possibly the D segment (5 matching bases). CDR3 sequence: CASSFGHLNTEAFF. The base sequence is TGTGCCAGCAGTTTCGGACATTTGAACACTGAAGCTTTCTTT.